This paragraph covers one T cell receptor beta chain sequence. Antigen: not known. For the second PCR, which ran for about 6 to 12 cycles, a sample-barcoded 5' primer and a J-beta primer mix were used. TCRdb ran MiXCR on the 5' RACE reads and lists one entry per CDR3 protein. The profile shows 780,000 or so distinct CDR3 sequences, around 25% of them singletons. These data belong to a study of blood T cells in healthy people across ages. Study findings and constraints: Total diversity from one million sequenced T cells was likely underestimated.

This same sample was also taken into another study, of T cells of mothers and their children. That investigation notes: Samples came from a few healthy Caucasian mothers and their six children. According to the study, all extracted RNA entered cDNA synthesis at around 1.4 ug per 15 ul.

The sequenced sample consisted of blood. This TCR came from a boy aged 10-17 years in good health.

The CDR3 region has the DNA TGCGCCAGCAGCCTGATGACAGGGGGCGGTCAGCCCCAGCATTTT. It translates to CASSLMTGGGQPQHF. V and J are TRBV5-1 and TRBJ1-5; 10 bases map to TRBD1. Germline assignment: CDR1 SGHRS and CDR2 YFSETQ. The CDR3 sequence is 15 residues long. V dropped 4 bases and J dropped 6; count of bases not matched to a gene: 7.